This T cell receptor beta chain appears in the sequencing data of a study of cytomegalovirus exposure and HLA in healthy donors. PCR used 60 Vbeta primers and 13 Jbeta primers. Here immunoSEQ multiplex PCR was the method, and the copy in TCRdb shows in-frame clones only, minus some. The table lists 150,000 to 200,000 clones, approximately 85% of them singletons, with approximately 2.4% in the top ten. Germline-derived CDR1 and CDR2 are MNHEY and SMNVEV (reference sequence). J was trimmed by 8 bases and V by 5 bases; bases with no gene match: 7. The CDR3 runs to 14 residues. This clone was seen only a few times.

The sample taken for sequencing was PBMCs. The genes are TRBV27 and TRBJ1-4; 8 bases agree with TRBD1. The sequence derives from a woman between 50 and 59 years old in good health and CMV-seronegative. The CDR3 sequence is CASSLQTGEEKLFF. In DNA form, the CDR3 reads TGTGCCAGCAGTCTACAGACAGGGGAGGAAAAACTGTTTTTT.